This TCR beta chain came from a study of shared clonotypes between healthy human individuals. When replicate PCRs were run on sorted subsets, they used approximately 0.2 ug DNA, about 30,000 T cell genomes. Sequencing was performed with immunoSEQ multiplex PCR; in TCRdb, only in-frame clones are kept and a portion is missing. This sample carries millions of clones, about 95% of them seen once, and the ten largest clones take 0.1% to 0.15%. Note on this clone: Its matching antigen is unknown.

Germline V gene sequence: CDR1 SGDLS, CDR2 YYNGEE. V was trimmed by 0 bases and J by 3 bases, leaving 13 bases between them. The CDR3 sequence is 16 residues long. Points from the study as a whole: The genetic and exposure-history diversity represented was limited by few donors. Shared clonotypes: about 5.3% naive CD4, around 3.5% naive CD8, 2% to 2.5% memory CD4, approximately 0.4% memory CD8.

Everyone who donated was a Caucasian adult who lived in Nashville, Tennessee. This clonotype was sampled from a man between 18 and 35 years old in good health. The source material was naive CD4+ T cells sorted from blood. Noted subset: CD45RA+ positively selected. The V gene is TRBV9, the J gene TRBJ1-5, with D maybe TRBD1 (6 bases). CDR3 sequence reads: CASSVEGTGTNQPQHF. CDR3 in DNA: TGTGCCAGCAGCGTAGAAGGAACAGGGACCAATCAGCCCCAGCATTTT.